This T cell receptor beta chain originates from a study of cytomegalovirus exposure and HLA in healthy donors. Amplification used 60 Vbeta primers and 13 Jbeta primers. Generated by immunoSEQ multiplex PCR, the TCRdb table keeps only in-frame clones and is missing some. The table has 150,000 to 200,000 clones, 68% seen once. Notes on this clone: Its antigen is not identified.

Study findings and constraints: In a later analysis, 15,000 to 20,000 TCR beta sequences were associated with HLA alleles at 0.05 false discovery rate. In a later analysis, V- and J-gene trimming of beta chains associated with a DCLRE1C missense variant, replicated independently. The listing of 150 or so TCR beta chains classed them as cytomegalovirus-associated.

This CDR3 is built from 14 residues. CDR1 and CDR2 from the germline V gene are MNHEY and SVGAGI. The V gene lost 6 bases and the J gene lost 1 base, with 9 bases spanning the gap. Healthy individuals who donated bone marrow served as the donors. Source material: PBMCs. This chain links TRBV6-5 with TRBJ2-2; D remains ambiguous. The TCR originated in a man aged 50 or older in good health and CMV-seronegative. In nucleotides, the CDR3 is TGTGCCAGCAGGGATTCTAGGAACACCGGGGAGCTGTTTTTT. Its translation: CASRDSRNTGELFF.